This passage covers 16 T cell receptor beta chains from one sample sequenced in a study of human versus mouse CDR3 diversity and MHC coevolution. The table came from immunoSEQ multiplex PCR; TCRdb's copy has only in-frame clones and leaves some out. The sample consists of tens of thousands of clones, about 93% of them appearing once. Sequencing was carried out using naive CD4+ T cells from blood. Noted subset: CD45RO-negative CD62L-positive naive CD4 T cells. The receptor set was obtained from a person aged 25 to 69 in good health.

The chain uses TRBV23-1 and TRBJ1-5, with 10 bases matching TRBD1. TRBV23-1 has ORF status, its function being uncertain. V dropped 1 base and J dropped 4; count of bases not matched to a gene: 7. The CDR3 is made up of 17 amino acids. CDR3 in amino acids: CASSQYDRGRRNQPQHF. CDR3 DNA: TGCGCCAGCAGTCAATACGACAGGGGGCGGCGGAATCAGCCCCAGCATTTT.

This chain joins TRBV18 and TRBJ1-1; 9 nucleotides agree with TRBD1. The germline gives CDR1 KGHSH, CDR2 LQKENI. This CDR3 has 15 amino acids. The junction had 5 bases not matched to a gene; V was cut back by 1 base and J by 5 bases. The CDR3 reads CASSPRETGGTEAFF. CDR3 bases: TGTGCCAGCTCACCACGAGAGACAGGGGGGACTGAAGCTTTCTTT.

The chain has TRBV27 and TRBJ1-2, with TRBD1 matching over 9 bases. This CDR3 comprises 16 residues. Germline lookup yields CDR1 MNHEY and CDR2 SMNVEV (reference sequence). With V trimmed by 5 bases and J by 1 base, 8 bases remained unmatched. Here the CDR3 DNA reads TGTGCCAGCAGTGCGGGACAGGGCCGAGTTAACTATGGCTACACCTTC. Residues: CASSAGQGRVNYGYTF.

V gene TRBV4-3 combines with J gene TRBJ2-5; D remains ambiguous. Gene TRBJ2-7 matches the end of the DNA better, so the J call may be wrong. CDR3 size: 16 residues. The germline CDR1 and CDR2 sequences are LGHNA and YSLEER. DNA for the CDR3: TGCGCCAGCAGCCAAGATTTAGCTGCCCGCTCCTACGAGCAGTACTTC. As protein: CASSQDLAARSYEQYF.

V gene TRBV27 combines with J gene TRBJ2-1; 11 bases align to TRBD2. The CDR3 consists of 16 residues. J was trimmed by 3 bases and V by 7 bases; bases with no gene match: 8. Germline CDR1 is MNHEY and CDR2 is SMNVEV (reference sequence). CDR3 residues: CASNFLGLADYNEQFF. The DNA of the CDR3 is TGTGCCAGCAACTTCCTGGGACTAGCGGACTACAATGAGCAGTTCTTC.

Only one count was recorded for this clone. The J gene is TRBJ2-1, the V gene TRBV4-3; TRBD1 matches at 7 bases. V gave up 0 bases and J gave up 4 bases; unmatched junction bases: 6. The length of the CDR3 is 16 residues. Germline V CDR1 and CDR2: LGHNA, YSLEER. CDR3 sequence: CASSQEGRGFYNEQFF. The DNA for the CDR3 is TGCGCCAGCAGCCAAGAGGGCAGGGGGTTTTACAATGAGCAGTTCTTC.

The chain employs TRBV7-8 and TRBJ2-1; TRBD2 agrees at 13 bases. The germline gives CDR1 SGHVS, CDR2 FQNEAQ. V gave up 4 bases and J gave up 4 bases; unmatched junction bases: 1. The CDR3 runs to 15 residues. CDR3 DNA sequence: TGTGCCAGCAGCTCGACTAGCGGGGGGTACAATGAGCAGTTCTTC. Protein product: CASSSTSGGYNEQFF.

The DNA of the CDR3 is TGTGCCAGCAGCTTATTTGGGTCAGGGGGCGATGAGACCCAGTACTTC. Translating gives CASSLFGSGGDETQYF. The rearrangement uses TRBV11-3 and TRBJ2-5, with TRBD1 matching 8 bases. The junction had 10 bases not matched to a gene; V was cut back by 2 bases and J by 5 bases. Looked up from germline, CDR1 is SGHNT and CDR2 is YENEEA. The CDR3 is made up of 16 amino acids.

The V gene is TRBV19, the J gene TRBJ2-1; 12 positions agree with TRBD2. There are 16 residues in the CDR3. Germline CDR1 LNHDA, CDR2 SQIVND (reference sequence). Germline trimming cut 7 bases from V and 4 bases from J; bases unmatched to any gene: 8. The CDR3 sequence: CASTGGGLAGYNEQFF. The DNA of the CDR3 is TGTGCCAGTACAGGGGGCGGACTAGCGGGGTACAATGAGCAGTTCTTC.

CDR3 bases: TGTGCCAGCAGTTATCAGGGGGCTGGCAATCAGCCCCAGCATTTT. This codes for CASSYQGAGNQPQHF. V and J are TRBV6-5 and TRBJ1-5, with 8 bases lining up with TRBD1. This CDR3 contains 15 residues. Looked up from germline, CDR1 is MNHEY and CDR2 is SVGAGI. The V and J ends lost 3 bases and 2 bases, in that order; junction bases with no gene match: 3.

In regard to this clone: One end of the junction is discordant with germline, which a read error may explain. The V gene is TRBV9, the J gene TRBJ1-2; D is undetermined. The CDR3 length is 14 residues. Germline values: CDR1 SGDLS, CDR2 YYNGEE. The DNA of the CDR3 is TGTGCCAGCAGCGTAGAGCCGACTAACTATGGCCACACCTTC. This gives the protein CASSVEPTNYGHTF.

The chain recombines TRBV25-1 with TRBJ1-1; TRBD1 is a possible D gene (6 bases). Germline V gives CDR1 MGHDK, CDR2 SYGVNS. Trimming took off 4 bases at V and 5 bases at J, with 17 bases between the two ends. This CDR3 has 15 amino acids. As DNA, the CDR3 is TGTGCCAGCAGTGCCCTAGACAGGTCGGGGACTGAAGCTTTCTTT. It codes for CASSALDRSGTEAFF.

As DNA, the CDR3 is TGTGCCAGCAGCCCCCCCGGAGGGGGCATTCTAGCTTTCTTT. Its protein is CASSPPGGGILAFF. The chain employs TRBV7-2 and TRBJ1-1; TRBD1 aligns across 7 bases. V trimming: 5 bases; J trimming: 10 bases; junction bases outside the gene matches: 13. Germline values: CDR1 SGHTA, CDR2 FQGNSA. The CDR3 contains 14 residues.

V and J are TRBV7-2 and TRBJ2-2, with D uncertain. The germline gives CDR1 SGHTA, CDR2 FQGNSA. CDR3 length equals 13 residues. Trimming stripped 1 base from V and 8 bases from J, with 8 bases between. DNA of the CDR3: TGTGCCAGCAGCTTAGTAGAGCCAGGGGAGCTGTTTTTT. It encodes CASSLVEPGELFF.

The CDR3 sequence is CAGAVGGPVTEAFF. In nucleotides, the CDR3 is TGTGCGGGTGCCGTCGGGGGACCTGTCACTGAAGCTTTCTTT. The chain links TRBV2 to TRBJ1-1; D possibly corresponds to TRBD1 (5 bases). Looked up from germline, CDR1 is SNHLY and CDR2 is FYNNEI. CDR3 length: 14 residues. Drawing the rest from reference TRBV2 and TRBJ1-1, the complete variable domain is EPEVTQTPSHQVTQMGQEVILRCVPISNHLYFYWYRQILGQKVEFLVSFYNNEISEKSEIFDDQFSVERPDGSNFTLKIRSTKLEDSAMYFCAGAVGGPVTEAFFGQGTRLTVV.

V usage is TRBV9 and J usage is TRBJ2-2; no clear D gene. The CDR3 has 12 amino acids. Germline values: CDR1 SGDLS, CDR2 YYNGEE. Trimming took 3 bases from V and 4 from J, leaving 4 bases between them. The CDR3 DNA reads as TGTGCCAGCAGCGCACTCACCGGGGAGCTGTTTTTT. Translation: CASSALTGELFF.